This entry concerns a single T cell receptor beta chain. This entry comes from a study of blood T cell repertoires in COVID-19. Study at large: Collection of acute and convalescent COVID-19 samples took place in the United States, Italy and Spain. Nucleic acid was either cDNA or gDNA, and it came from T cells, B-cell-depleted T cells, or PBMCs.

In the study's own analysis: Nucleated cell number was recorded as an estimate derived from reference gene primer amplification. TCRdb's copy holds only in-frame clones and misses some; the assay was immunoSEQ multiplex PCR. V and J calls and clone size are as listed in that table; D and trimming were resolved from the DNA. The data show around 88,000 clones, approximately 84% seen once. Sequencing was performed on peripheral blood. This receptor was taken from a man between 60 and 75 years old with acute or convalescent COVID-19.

The CDR3 sequence: CASSLEAGGNYNEQFF. The DNA of the CDR3 is TGTGCCAGCAGCTTAGAGGCGGGGGGAAACTACAATGAGCAGTTCTTC. This rearrangement joins TRBV11-2 to TRBJ2-1; 8 bases agree with TRBD2. The CDR3 has 16 amino acids. Trimming removed 0 bases from V and 3 bases from J; junction bases left unmatched: 4. CDR1 is SGHAT and CDR2 is FQNNGV in the germline V gene. The whole variable domain, remainder taken from reference TRBV11-2 and TRBJ2-1, is EAGVAQSPRYKIIEKRQSVAFWCNPISGHATLYWYQQILGQGPKLLIQFQNNGVVDDSQLPKDRFSAERLKGVDSTLKIQPAKLEDSAVYLCASSLEAGGNYNEQFFGPGTRLTVL.